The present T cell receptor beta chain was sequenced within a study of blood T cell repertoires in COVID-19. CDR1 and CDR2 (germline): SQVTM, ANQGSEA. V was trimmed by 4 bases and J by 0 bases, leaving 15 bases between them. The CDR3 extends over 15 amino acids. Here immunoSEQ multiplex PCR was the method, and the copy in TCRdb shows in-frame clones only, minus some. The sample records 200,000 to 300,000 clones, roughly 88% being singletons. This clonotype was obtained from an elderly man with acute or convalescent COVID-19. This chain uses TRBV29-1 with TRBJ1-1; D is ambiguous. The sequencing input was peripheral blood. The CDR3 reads CSVGSLTVMNTEAFF. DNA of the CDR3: TGCAGCGTTGGATCCCTAACTGTTATGAACACTGAAGCTTTCTTT.